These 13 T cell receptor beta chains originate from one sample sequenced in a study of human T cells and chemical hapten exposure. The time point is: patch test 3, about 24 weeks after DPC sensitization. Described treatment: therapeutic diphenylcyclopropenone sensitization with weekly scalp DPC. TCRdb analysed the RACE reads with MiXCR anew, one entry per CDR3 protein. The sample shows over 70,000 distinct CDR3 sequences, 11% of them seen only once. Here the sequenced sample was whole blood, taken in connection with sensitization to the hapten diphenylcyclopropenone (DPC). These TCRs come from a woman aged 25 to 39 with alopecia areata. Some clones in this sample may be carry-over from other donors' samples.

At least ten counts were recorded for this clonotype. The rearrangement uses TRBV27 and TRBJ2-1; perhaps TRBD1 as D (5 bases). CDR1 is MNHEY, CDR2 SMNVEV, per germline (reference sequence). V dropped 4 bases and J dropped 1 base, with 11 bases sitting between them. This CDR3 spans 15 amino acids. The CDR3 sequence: CASSSRASSYNEQFF. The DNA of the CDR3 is TGTGCCAGCAGTTCCAGGGCCTCGTCCTACAATGAGCAGTTCTTC.

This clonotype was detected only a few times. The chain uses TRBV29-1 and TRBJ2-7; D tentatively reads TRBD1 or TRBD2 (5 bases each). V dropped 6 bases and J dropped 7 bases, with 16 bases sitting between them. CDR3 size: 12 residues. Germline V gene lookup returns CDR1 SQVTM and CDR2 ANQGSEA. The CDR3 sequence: CSVIDWDGEQYF. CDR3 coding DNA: TGCAGCGTCATTGATTGGGACGGGGAGCAGTACTTC.

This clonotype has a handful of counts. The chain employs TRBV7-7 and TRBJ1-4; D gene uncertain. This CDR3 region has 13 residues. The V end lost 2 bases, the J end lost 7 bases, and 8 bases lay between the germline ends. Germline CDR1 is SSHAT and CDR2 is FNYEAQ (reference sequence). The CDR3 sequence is CASSLRSGEKLFF. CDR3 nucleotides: TGTGCCAGCAGCTTAAGATCGGGTGAAAAACTGTTTTTT.

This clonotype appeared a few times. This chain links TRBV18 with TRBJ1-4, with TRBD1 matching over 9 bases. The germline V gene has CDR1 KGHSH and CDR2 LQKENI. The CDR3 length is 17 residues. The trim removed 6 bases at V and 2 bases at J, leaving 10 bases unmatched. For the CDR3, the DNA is TGTGCCAGCTCTCAACTTCTCACAGGGGGCACTAATGAAAAACTGTTTTTT. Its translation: CASSQLLTGGTNEKLFF.

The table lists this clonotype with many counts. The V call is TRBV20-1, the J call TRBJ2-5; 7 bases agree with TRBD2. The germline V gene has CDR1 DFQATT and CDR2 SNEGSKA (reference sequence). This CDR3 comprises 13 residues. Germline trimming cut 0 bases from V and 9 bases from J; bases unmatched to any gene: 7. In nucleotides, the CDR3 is TGCAGTGCTAGAGATGTGGGGGGGAGGGCCCAGTACTTC. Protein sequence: CSARDVGGRAQYF.

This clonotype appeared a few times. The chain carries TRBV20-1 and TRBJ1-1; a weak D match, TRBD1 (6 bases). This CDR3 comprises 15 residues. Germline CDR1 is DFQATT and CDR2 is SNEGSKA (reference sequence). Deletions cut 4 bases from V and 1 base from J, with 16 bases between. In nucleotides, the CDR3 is TGCAGTGCTATGGTACAGACAGGTGGGAACACTGAAGCTTTCTTT. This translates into CSAMVQTGGNTEAFF.

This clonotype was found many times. The CDR3 DNA is TGTGCCAGTACGGGACTAGCGGGATCGGATGAGCAGTTCTTC. Translation gives CASTGLAGSDEQFF. The chain joins TRBV6-2 or TRBV6-3 to TRBJ2-1; 13 bases match TRBD2. This CDR3 region has 14 residues. CDR1 is MNHEY, CDR2 SVGEGT, per germline. The ends lost 9 bases at V and 8 bases at J; junction bases unmatched: 7.

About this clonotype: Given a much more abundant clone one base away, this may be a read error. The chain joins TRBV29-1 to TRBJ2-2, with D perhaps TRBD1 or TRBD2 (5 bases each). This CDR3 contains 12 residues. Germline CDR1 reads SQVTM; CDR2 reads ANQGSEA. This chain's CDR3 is CSVENGAGELLF. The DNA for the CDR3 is TGCAGCGTTGAAAACGGGGCCGGGGAGCTGTTATTT.

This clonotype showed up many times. CDR3 nucleotides: TGCGCCAGCAGCCAAGATCGAGGGGTGGGCTATGGCTACACCTTC. Amino acids: CASSQDRGVGYGYTF. The chain carries TRBV4-1 and TRBJ1-2, with a weak D call TRBD1 (5 bases). This CDR3 is built from 15 residues. Germline CDR1 MGHRA, CDR2 YSYEKL. V lost 0 bases to trimming and J lost 4 bases, with 12 bases between them.

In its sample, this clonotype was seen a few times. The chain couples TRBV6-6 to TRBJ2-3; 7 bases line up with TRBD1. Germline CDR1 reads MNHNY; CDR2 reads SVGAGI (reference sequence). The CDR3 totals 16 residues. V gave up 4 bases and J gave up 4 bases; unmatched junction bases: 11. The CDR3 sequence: CASSSPQRGRPDTQYF. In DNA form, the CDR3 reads TGTGCCAGCAGTTCCCCGCAGAGGGGGCGCCCAGATACGCAGTATTTT.

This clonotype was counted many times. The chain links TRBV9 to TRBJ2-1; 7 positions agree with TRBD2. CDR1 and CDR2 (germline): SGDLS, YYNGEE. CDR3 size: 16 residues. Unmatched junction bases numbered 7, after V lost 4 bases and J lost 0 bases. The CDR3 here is CASSLNSGFSYNEQFF. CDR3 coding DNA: TGTGCCAGCAGCTTAAATAGCGGGTTCTCCTACAATGAGCAGTTCTTC.

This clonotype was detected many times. The CDR3 loop is CASSPIPGGGSSNQPQHF. The CDR3 region has the DNA TGTGCCAGCTCACCTATCCCCGGTGGCGGAAGTAGCAATCAGCCCCAGCATTTT. This chain links TRBV18 with TRBJ1-5, with D hard to call. This CDR3 has 18 residues. Trimming left V 3 bases short and J 0 bases short, with 18 bases between. Germline V lookup: CDR1 KGHSH, CDR2 LQKENI.

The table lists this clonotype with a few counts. CDR3 amino acids: CSARDMLMNTEAFF. CDR3 coding DNA: TGCAGTGCCCGGGACATGCTTATGAACACTGAAGCTTTCTTT. V usage is TRBV20-1 and J usage is TRBJ1-1; TRBD1 might be the D (6 bases). The V gene lost 6 bases and the J gene lost 0 bases, with 14 bases spanning the gap. The germline V gene encodes CDR1 DFQATT and CDR2 SNEGSKA (reference sequence). The CDR3 is made up of 14 amino acids.